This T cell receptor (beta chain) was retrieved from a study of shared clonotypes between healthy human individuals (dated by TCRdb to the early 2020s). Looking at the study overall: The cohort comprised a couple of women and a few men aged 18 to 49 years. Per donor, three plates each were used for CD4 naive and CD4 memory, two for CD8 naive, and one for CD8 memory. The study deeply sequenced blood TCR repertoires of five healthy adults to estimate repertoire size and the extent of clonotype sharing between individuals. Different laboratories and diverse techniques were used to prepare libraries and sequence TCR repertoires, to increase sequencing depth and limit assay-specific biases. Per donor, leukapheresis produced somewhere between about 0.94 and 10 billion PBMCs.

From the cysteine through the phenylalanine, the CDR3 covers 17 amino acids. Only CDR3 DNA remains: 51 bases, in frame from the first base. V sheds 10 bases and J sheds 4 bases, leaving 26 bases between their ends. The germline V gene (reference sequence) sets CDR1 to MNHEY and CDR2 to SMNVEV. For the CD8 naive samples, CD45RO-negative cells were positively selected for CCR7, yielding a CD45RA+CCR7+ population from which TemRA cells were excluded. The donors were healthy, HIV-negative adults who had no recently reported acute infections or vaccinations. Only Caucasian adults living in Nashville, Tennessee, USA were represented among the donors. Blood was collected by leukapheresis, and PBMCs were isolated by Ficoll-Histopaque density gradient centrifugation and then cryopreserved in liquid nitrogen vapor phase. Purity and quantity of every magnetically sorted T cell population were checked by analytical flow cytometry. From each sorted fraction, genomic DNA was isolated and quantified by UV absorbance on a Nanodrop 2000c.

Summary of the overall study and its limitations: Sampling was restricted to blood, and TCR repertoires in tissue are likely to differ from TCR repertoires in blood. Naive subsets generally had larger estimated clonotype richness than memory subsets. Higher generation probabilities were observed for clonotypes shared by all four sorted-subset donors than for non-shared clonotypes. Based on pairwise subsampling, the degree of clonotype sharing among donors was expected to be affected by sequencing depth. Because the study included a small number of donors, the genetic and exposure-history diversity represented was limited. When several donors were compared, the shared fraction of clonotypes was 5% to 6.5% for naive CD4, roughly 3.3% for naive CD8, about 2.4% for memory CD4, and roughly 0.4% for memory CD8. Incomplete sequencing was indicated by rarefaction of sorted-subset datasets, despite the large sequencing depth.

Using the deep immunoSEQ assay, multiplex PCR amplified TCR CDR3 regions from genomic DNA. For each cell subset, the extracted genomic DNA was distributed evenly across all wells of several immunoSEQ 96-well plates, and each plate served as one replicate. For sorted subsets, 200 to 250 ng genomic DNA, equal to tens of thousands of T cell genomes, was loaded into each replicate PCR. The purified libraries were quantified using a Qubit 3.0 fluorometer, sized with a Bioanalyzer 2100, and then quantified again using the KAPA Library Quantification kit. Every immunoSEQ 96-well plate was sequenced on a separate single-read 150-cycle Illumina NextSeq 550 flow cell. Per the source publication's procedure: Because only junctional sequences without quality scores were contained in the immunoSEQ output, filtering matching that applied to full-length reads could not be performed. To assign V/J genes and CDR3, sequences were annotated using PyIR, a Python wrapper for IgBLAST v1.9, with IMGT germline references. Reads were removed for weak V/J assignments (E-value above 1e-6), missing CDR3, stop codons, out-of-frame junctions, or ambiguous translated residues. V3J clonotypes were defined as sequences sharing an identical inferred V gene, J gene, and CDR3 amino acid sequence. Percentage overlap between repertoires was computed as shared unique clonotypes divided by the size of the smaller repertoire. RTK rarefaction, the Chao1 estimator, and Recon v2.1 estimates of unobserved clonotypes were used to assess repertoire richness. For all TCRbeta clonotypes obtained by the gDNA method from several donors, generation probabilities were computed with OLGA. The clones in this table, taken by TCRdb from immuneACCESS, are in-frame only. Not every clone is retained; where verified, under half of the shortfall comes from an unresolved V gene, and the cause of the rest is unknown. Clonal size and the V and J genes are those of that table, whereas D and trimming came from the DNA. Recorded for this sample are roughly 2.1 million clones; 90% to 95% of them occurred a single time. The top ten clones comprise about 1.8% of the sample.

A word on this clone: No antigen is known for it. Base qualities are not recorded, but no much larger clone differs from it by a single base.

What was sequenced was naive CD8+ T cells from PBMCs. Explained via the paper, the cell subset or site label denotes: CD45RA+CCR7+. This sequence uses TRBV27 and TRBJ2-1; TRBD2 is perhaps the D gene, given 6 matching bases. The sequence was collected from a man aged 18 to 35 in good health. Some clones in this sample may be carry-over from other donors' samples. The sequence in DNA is TGTGCCACCTTCTCCTCAAAACGTGGACTAAGATACAATGAGCAGTTCTTC. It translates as CATFSSKRGLRYNEQFF.